This T cell receptor (beta chain) was recovered during a study of shared clonotypes between healthy human individuals. V was shortened by 3 bases and J by 4 bases, with 9 bases between the two germline ends. CDR1 is LGHNT and CDR2 is FRNRAP in the germline V gene. The length of the CDR3 is 13 residues. This clone was seen a handful of times. Clones were read by immunoSEQ multiplex PCR, and TCRdb kept only the in-frame ones, dropping some. The sample holds 97,000 or so clones; more than 45% are singletons and the top ten take over 12%. Healthy HIV-negative adults with no recent acute infections or vaccinations were recruited as donors.

This TCR was sampled from a woman aged 35 to 49 in good health. Some clones in this sample may be carry-over from other donors' samples. This sequence joins TRBV12-5 and TRBJ1-2, with D perhaps matching TRBD1 (6 bases). Sequencing used PBMCs. The CDR3 sequence is CASGFQGTYGYTF. The CDR3, as DNA: TGTGCTAGTGGTTTCCAGGGGACCTATGGCTACACCTTC.